This is a list of T cell receptor beta chains from one sample in a study of blood T cell repertoires in COVID-19. TCRdb's table, derived via immunoSEQ multiplex PCR, lists solely in-frame clones and lacks some. Among around 300,000 clones listed, around 90% were seen once. Input material: PBMCs or T cells enriched from blood (not recorded which). These receptors originate from a woman in her forties or fifties who had recovered from COVID-19. The CDR3 runs from the conserved cysteine through the conserved F or W. A D gene is named only where the DNA matches it firmly. Clone size appears in some rows only: once, few, many, or a class for an expanded clone.

D	J	size	V	DNA	CDR3
TRBD1	TRBJ1-1	.	TRBV27	TGTGCCAGCAGTGACAGGGCCGTAGCGGAAGCTTTCTTT	CASSDRAVAEAFF
.	TRBJ1-5	.	TRBV28	TGTGCCAGCGCGGAGGTGGGCAATCAGCCCCAGCATTTT	CASAEVGNQPQHF
.	TRBJ2-3	.	TRBV9	TGTGCCAGCAGCGCCTCGCGGCAGGGAGATACGCAGTATTTT	CASSASRQGDTQYF
.	TRBJ1-4	.	TRBV19	TGTGCCAGTAGTAGGGGCAGCAGATTGACTAATGAAAAACTGTTTTTT	CASSRGSRLTNEKLFF
.	TRBJ1-1	.	TRBV7-2	TGTGCCAGCAGCCCAAGAGAGGGGGTGAACACTGAAGCTTTCTTT	CASSPREGVNTEAFF
.	TRBJ2-5	.	TRBV28	TGTGCCAGCAGTTTGGCGGCTCGGGGGAGAGAGACCCAGTACTTC	CASSLAARGRETQYF
TRBD1	TRBJ1-1	.	TRBV3-1/TRBV3-2	TGTGCCAGCAGCCCGAGCGACAGGGTGGACACTGAAGCTTTCTTT	CASSPSDRVDTEAFF
TRBD2	TRBJ2-3	.	TRBV7-6	TGTGCCAGCAGCGACTGGCTAGCGGGGGGCGAAGATACGCAGTATTTT	CASSDWLAGGEDTQYF
TRBD1	TRBJ1-1	.	TRBV28	TGTGCCAGCAGTTTGAGGGGGCAGACCACGTCGGCTTTCTTT	CASSLRGQTTSAFF
.	TRBJ1-5	few	TRBV12-3/TRBV12-4	TGTGCCAGCAGTTTATCAGGAAATCAGCCCCAGCATTTT	CASSLSGNQPQHF
.	TRBJ2-5	.	TRBV5-1	TGCGCCAGCCTGGGGACCGGGGGATCCCGGGAGACCCAGTACTTC	CASLGTGGSRETQYF
.	TRBJ2-7	.	TRBV28	TGTGCCAGCAGCCGGGAGCCCTACGAGCAGTACTTC	CASSREPYEQYF